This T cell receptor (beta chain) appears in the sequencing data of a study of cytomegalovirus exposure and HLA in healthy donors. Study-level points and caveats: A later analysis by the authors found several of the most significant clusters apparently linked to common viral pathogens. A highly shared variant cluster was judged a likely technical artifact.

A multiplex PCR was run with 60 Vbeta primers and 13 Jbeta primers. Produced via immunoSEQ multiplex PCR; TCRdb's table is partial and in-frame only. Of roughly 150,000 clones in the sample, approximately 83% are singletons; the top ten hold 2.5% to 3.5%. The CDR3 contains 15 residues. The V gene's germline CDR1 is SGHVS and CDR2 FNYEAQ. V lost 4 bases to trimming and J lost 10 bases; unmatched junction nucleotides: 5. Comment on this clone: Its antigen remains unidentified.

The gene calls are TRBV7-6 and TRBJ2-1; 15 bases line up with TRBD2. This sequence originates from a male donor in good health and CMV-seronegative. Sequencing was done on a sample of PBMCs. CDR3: CASSSSGTSGREQFF. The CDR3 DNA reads TGTGCCAGCAGCTCGTCCGGGACTAGCGGGAGGGAGCAGTTCTTC.